This T cell receptor beta chain is drawn from a study of OX40 agonist ivuxolimab in advanced cancers. The overall study: The study gave patients intravenous ivuxolimab at 0.01 to 10 mg/kg every 2 weeks.

Clones were read by immunoSEQ multiplex PCR, and TCRdb kept only the in-frame ones, dropping some. The profile covers around 56,000 clones, with around 83% appearing a single time and around 5% taken by the ten largest. Details on this clone: Its target is unknown.

The germline CDR1 and CDR2 sequences are SEHNR and FQNEAQ (reference sequence). The CDR3 has 15 residues. Trimming removed 3 bases at V and 0 bases at J, with 12 bases between. Overall study results and limits: CD8+ T cells averaged more expanded clones than CD4+. It was not determined which antigens were specifically recognized by the peripheral T cells that had undergone clonal expansion. In the 0.1-3.0 mg/kg groups, partial responders showed among the lowest expansion.

This material consisted of CD4+ or CD8+ T cells sorted from blood, taken in a trial of the OX40 agonist ivuxolimab. The V call is TRBV7-9, the J call TRBJ2-7, with a possible D match to TRBD2 (6 bases). The receptor comes from an adult with an advanced solid tumor such as melanoma, head and neck, liver or kidney cancer. CDR3 in amino acids: CASSFRRDGSYEQYF. The CDR3 nucleotides are TGTGCCAGCAGCTTTAGGAGGGACGGCTCCTACGAGCAGTACTTC.